The 23 T cell receptor beta chains listed next were all sequenced from one sample in a study of cytotoxic CD8 clonotypes in ibrutinib-treated CLL. Sequenced by immunoSEQ multiplex PCR; TCRdb stores in-frame clones only, minus some. The sample shows roughly 170,000 clones, around 80% of them seen only once. Source: PBMCs, taken after 24 months of ibrutinib treatment. These receptors were collected from a human donor with chronic lymphocytic leukemia.

This clone was recorded once. This chain uses TRBV2 with TRBJ1-1; the match to TRBD1 covers 7 bases. CDR1 is SNHLY and CDR2 is FYNNEI in the germline V gene. Trimming at V came to 6 bases and at J to 1 base, leaving 5 bases not matched to a gene. The CDR3 loop spans 14 amino acids. The chain's CDR3 is CASRGDSKNTEAFF. CDR3 bases: TGTGCCAGCAGAGGGGACAGCAAGAACACTGAAGCTTTCTTT.

This clone was seen a handful of times. The chain has TRBV5-1 and TRBJ2-1, with 11 bases that match TRBD1. The CDR3 extends over 15 amino acids. V gave up 7 bases and J gave up 7 bases; unmatched junction bases: 10. The V gene's germline CDR1 is SGHRS and CDR2 YFSETQ. The CDR3 DNA reads as TGCGCCAGCCAAGAAGGGACAGGGGGTTTTAATGAGCAGTTCTTC. Protein product: CASQEGTGGFNEQFF.

This chain links TRBV2 with TRBJ1-3; D gene uncertain. The CDR3 loop spans 16 amino acids. Trimming cost V 2 bases and J 1 base, with 12 bases left between them. The V gene's germline CDR1 is SNHLY and CDR2 FYNNEI. The CDR3 is CASSEKSGTSGNTIYF. In nucleotides, the CDR3 is TGTGCCAGCAGTGAAAAATCCGGAACTTCTGGAAACACCATATATTTT.

The chain has TRBV28 and TRBJ2-7; D possibly corresponds to TRBD1 (6 bases). This CDR3 is built from 17 residues. Germline CDR1 is MDHEN and CDR2 is SYDVKM. The V end lost 1 base, the J end lost 0 bases, and 16 bases lay between the germline ends. The CDR3 here is CASSLSPRDTYSYEQYF. The CDR3 DNA reads as TGTGCCAGCAGTTTATCCCCCCGGGACACTTACTCCTACGAGCAGTACTTC.

This sequence joins TRBV5-6 and TRBJ1-2, with D possibly matching TRBD1 (5 bases). The CDR3 runs to 16 residues. CDR1 and CDR2 from the germline V gene are SGHDT and YYEEEE. V lost 8 bases to trimming and J lost 0 bases, with 20 bases between them. For the CDR3, the DNA is TGTGCCAGGAGAGGGACGGGATCCTCTTCTAACTATGGCTACACCTTC. It codes for CARRGTGSSSNYGYTF.

In DNA form, the CDR3 reads TGCGCCAGCAGGCGACTAGCGGCCACAGATACGCAGTATTTT. It codes for CASRRLAATDTQYF. The chain employs TRBV5-1 and TRBJ2-3, with 9 bases identical to TRBD2. Trimming at V came to 5 bases and at J to 2 bases, leaving 3 bases not matched to a gene. Germline-derived CDR1 and CDR2 are SGHRS and YFSETQ. The CDR3 extends over 14 amino acids.

This clone occurred a few times. V and J are TRBV7-9 and TRBJ1-2; possible D gene TRBD1, 5 bases. CDR3 length: 13 residues. Per germline, CDR1 SEHNR and CDR2 FQNEAQ (reference sequence). The V end was cut by 5 bases, the J end by 8 bases, with 15 bases between. Here the CDR3 reads CASSPGTTGGYTF. In DNA form, the CDR3 reads TGTGCCAGCAGCCCCGGGACCACCGGCGGCTACACCTTC.

The V and J genes are TRBV7-2 and TRBJ2-2, with D possibly being TRBD1 (5 bases). There are 14 residues in the CDR3. Germline CDR1 and CDR2: SGHTA and FQGNSA. V gave up 1 base and J gave up 3 bases, with 6 bases separating them. As DNA, the CDR3 is TGTGCCAGCAGCTTAGGACAGCACACCGGGGAGCTGTTTTTT. The encoded protein is CASSLGQHTGELFF.

This clone was picked up many times. The J gene is TRBJ2-5, the V gene TRBV27; TRBD2 might be the D (6 bases). The germline V gene has CDR1 MNHEY and CDR2 SMNVEV (reference sequence). CDR3 length: 13 residues. Trimming removed 1 base from V and 7 bases from J, with 10 bases in between. CDR3: CASSLWGDGTQYF. The CDR3 DNA reads TGTGCCAGCAGTTTATGGGGGGACGGGACCCAGTACTTC.

The chain is built from TRBV28 and TRBJ2-6; D is unresolved. Germline CDR1 MDHEN, CDR2 SYDVKM. This CDR3 spans 15 amino acids. Trimming took 3 bases from V and 1 from J, leaving 7 bases between them. The CDR3 spells CASSFTESGANVLTF. The DNA of the CDR3 is TGTGCCAGCAGTTTCACAGAGTCTGGGGCCAACGTCCTGACTTTC.

This sequence joins TRBV30 and TRBJ1-4; D call uncertain. In germline, CDR1 is GTSNPN, CDR2 SVGIG (reference sequence). The CDR3 runs 15 residues. With 4 bases removed from V and 3 bases from J, the gap between germline ends came to 15 bases. The CDR3 nucleotides are TGTGCCTGGAACCAGAAAAGGGCGTCTAATGAAAAACTGTTTTTT. Amino acids: CAWNQKRASNEKLFF.

The CDR3 loop reads CASSSYFSGKETQYF. DNA for the CDR3: TGTGCCAGCAGCTCTTACTTTAGCGGGAAAGAGACCCAGTACTTC. V gene TRBV11-2 combines with J gene TRBJ2-5; 8 bases line up with TRBD2. J gave up 3 bases and V 4 bases, and 7 bases lay outside the gene matches. The CDR3 loop spans 15 amino acids. CDR1 is SGHAT and CDR2 is FQNNGV in the germline V gene.

This clone was seen a few times. This sequence joins TRBV9 and TRBJ1-1; unclear D gene. The CDR3 is 15 residues long. V lost 0 bases, J lost 0 bases, and 9 bases lay in between. Germline V gene data show CDR1 as SGDLS and CDR2 as YYNGEE. CDR3 DNA sequence: TGTGCCAGCAGCGTAGAACCAGGATTGAACACTGAAGCTTTCTTT. This encodes CASSVEPGLNTEAFF.

The J gene is TRBJ2-4, the V gene TRBV28; TRBD2 matches 8 bases. J gave up 2 bases and V 5 bases, and 5 bases lay outside the gene matches. This CDR3 spans 15 amino acids. Looked up from germline, CDR1 is MDHEN and CDR2 is SYDVKM. The CDR3 reads CASSPGGGPKNIQYF. CDR3 nucleotide sequence: TGTGCCAGCAGTCCGGGCGGGGGGCCCAAAAACATTCAGTACTTC.

The chain recombines TRBV5-1 with TRBJ1-5; 8 bases line up with TRBD1. The CDR3 consists of 15 residues. Trimming took 4 bases from V and 7 from J; bases not matched to a gene: 10. The germline CDR1 and CDR2 sequences are SGHRS and YFSETQ. CDR3 in DNA: TGCGCCAGCAGCCCGACGACAGGGGATGGGCAGCCCCAGCATTTT. Protein sequence: CASSPTTGDGQPQHF.

This chain links TRBV5-1 with TRBJ2-2; 9 bases are shared with TRBD2. Germline V gene data show CDR1 as SGHRS and CDR2 as YFSETQ. The CDR3 consists of 18 residues. V trimming: 4 bases; J trimming: 3 bases; junction bases outside the gene matches: 13. The CDR3 bases are TGCGCCAGCAGCCCACGGGCGCGGGGGGGACGAGACACCGGGGAGCTGTTTTTT. Its translation: CASSPRARGGRDTGELFF. The whole variable domain, remainder taken from reference TRBV5-1 and TRBJ2-2, is KAGVTQTPRYLIKTRGQQVTLSCSPISGHRSVSWYQQTPGQGLQFLFEYFSETQRNKGNFPGRFSGRQFSNSRSEMNVSTLELGDSALYLCASSPRARGGRDTGELFFGEGSRLTVL.

This sequence joins TRBV14 and TRBJ1-4; D possibly corresponds to TRBD1 (6 bases). Trimming removed 4 bases from V and 3 bases from J, with 12 bases in between. The V gene's germline CDR1 is SGHDN and CDR2 FVKESK. CDR3 length: 15 residues. The CDR3 sequence is CASSLQQGPNEKLFF. Written as DNA, the CDR3 is TGTGCCAGCAGCCTCCAACAGGGTCCTAATGAAAAACTGTTTTTT.

The rearrangement joins TRBV27 to TRBJ1-2; D remains unclear. Per germline, CDR1 MNHEY and CDR2 SMNVEV (reference sequence). Trimming stripped 6 bases from V and 4 bases from J, with 18 bases between. The length of the CDR3 is 15 residues. The CDR3 loop is CASRSGDTYSYGYTF. Here the CDR3 DNA reads TGTGCCAGCAGGTCCGGTGACACCTACTCCTATGGCTACACCTTC.

This chain connects TRBV6-1 to TRBJ2-7; D unclear. The CDR3 length is 14 residues. The V end was cut by 7 bases, the J end by 2 bases, with 15 bases between. Germline V gives CDR1 MNHNS, CDR2 SASEGT. The CDR3 DNA reads TGTGCCAGCAAACAAACGACGGTTGCCTACGAGCAGTACTTC. It translates to CASKQTTVAYEQYF.

V and J are TRBV5-6 and TRBJ2-7; 8 bases fit TRBD1. CDR1 and CDR2 from the germline V gene are SGHDT and YYEEEE. The CDR3 runs to 15 residues. Trimming cost V 4 bases and J 3 bases; bases outside gene matches: 9. The CDR3 DNA reads TGTGCCAGCAGCCTCCCCGGGACAGGATACTACGAGCAGTACTTC. Protein sequence: CASSLPGTGYYEQYF.

This clone was picked up one time. V gene TRBV18 combines with J gene TRBJ1-2; D is unclear. CDR1 KGHSH and CDR2 LQKENI come from the germline V gene. This CDR3 contains 13 residues. Trimming stripped 5 bases from V and 2 bases from J, with 9 bases between. CDR3 DNA sequence: TGTGCCAGCTCATCAGACGGCAACTATGGCTACACCTTC. Its protein is CASSSDGNYGYTF.

The V gene is TRBV13, the J gene TRBJ2-6, with D uncertain. The V and J ends lost 3 bases and 0 bases respectively, with 9 bases between them. The germline CDR1 and CDR2 sequences are PRHDT and FYEKMQ (reference sequence). The CDR3 sequence is 16 residues long. The CDR3 loop reads CASSFPDGSGANVLTF. In DNA, the CDR3 is TGTGCCAGCAGCTTTCCCGATGGCTCTGGGGCCAACGTCCTGACTTTC. Drawing the rest from reference TRBV13 and TRBJ2-6, the complete variable domain is AAGVIQSPRHLIKEKRETATLKCYPIPRHDTVYWYQQGPGQDPQFLISFYEKMQSDKGSIPDRFSAQQFSDYHSELNMSSLELGDSALYFCASSFPDGSGANVLTFGAGSRLTVL.

The genes are TRBV7-9 and TRBJ1-2; weak D call: TRBD1 (5 bases). Per germline, CDR1 SEHNR and CDR2 FQNEAQ (reference sequence). This CDR3 is 13 amino acids long. With 5 bases removed from V and 8 bases from J, the gap between germline ends came to 15 bases. This CDR3 is CASSPVWRDGYTF. The CDR3 coding sequence is TGTGCCAGCAGCCCGGTTTGGAGGGACGGCTACACCTTC. Full variable domain (outside the CDR3, taken from reference TRBV7-9 and TRBJ1-2): DTGVSQNPRHKITKRGQNVTFRCDPISEHNRLYWYRQTLGQGPEFLTYFQNEAQLEKSRLLSDRFSAERPKGSFSTLEIQRTEQGDSAMYLCASSPVWRDGYTFGSGTRLTVV.